This T cell receptor (beta chain) was obtained from a study of shared clonotypes between healthy human individuals. On the study more broadly: Each donor contributed plates that comprised three CD4 naive, three CD4 memory, two CD8 naive and one CD8 memory. Study findings and constraints: Non-shared clonotypes had lower generation probabilities than clonotypes shared by all four sorted-subset donors.

A remark on this clone: The antigen is undetermined.

The germline V and J ends were trimmed by 1 base and 5 bases, with 11 bases remaining between them. Germline V gene data show CDR1 as KGHSH and CDR2 as LQKENI. The CDR3 totals 14 residues. Every contributor of samples was a Caucasian grown-up residing in Nashville, Tennessee. A split of CD4+ cells into CD45RA+ naive and CD45RA-negative memory subsets was performed. Sequencing was performed with immunoSEQ multiplex PCR; in TCRdb, only in-frame clones are kept and a portion is missing. This sample has about 1.5 million clones, with 95% to 99% found just once. The clonotype originates from a man aged 25-45 years in good health. The specimen was naive CD4+ T cells sorted from blood. Subset reported: CD45RA+ positively selected. The chain recombines TRBV18 with TRBJ2-5; no clear D gene. The chain's CDR3 is CASSPLVSRETQYF. Here the CDR3 DNA reads TGTGCCAGCTCACCACTGGTGTCCCGGGAGACCCAGTACTTC.